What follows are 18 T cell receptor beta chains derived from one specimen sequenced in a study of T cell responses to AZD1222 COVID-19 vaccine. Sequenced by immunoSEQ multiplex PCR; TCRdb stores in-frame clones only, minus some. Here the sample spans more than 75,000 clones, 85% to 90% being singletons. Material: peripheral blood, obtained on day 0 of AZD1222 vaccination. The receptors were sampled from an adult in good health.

Written as DNA, the CDR3 is TGTGCCAGCAGTTTAGGCAGGAGCTATGGCTACACCTTC. This encodes CASSLGRSYGYTF. The gene calls are TRBV12-3 or TRBV12-4 and TRBJ1-2; D unclear. The CDR3 length is 13 residues. V was shortened by 1 base and J by 4 bases, with 7 bases between the two germline ends.

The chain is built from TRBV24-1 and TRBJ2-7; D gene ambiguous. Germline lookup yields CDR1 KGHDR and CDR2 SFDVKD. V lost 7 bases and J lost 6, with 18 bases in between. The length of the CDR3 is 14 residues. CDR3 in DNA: TGTGCCACCAGCGACGGCCATCCCTTGGTCGAGCAGTACTTC. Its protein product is CATSDGHPLVEQYF.

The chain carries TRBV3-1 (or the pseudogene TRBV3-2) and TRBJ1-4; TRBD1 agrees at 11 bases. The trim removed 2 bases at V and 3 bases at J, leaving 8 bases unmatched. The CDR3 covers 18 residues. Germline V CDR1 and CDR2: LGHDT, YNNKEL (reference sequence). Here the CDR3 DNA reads TGTGCCAGCAGCCAACCGGGACAGGGGGGGTTGTCTAATGAAAAACTGTTTTTT. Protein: CASSQPGQGGLSNEKLFF.

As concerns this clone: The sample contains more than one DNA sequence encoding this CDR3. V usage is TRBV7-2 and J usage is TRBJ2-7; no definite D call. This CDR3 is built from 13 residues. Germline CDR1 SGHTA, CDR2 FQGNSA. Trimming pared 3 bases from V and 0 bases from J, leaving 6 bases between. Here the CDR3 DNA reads TGTGCCAGCAGCTTCGGCCCCTCCTACGAGCAGTACTTC. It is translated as CASSFGPSYEQYF.

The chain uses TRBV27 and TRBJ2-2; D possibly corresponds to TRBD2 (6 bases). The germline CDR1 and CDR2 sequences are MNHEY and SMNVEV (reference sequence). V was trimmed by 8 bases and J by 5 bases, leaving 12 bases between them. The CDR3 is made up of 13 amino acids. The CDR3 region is CASSFGGTGELFF. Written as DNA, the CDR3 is TGTGCCAGCTCCTTCGGAGGGACCGGGGAGCTGTTTTTT.

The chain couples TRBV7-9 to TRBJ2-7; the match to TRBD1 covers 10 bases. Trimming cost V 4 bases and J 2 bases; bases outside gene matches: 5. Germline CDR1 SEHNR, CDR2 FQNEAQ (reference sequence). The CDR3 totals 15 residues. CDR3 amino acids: CASSSRGTGAYEQYF. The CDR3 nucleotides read TGTGCCAGCAGCTCCCGGGGGACAGGGGCCTACGAGCAGTACTTC.

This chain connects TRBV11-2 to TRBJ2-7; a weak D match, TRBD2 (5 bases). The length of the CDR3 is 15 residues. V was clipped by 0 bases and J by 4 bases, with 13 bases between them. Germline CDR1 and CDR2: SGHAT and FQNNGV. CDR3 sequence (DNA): TGTGCCAGCAGCTTAGACAGAACAGCGGTGTACGAGCAGTACTTC. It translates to CASSLDRTAVYEQYF.

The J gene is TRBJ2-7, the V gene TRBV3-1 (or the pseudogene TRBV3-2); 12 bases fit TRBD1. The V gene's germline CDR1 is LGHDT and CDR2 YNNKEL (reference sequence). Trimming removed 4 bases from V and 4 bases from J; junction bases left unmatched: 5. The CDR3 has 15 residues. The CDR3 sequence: CASSPGTGGWYEQYF. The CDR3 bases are TGTGCCAGCAGCCCAGGGACAGGGGGCTGGTACGAGCAGTACTTC.

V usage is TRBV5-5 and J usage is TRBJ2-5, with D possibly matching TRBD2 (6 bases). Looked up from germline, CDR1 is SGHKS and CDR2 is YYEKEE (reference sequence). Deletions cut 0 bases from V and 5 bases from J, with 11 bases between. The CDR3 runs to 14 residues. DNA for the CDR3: TGTGCCAGCAGCTTGGAGGCGGGGCGGGAGACCCAGTACTTC. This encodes CASSLEAGRETQYF.

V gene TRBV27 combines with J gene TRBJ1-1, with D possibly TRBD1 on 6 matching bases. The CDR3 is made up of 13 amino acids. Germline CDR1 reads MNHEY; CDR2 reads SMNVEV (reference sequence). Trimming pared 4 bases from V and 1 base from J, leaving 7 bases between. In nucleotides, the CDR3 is TGTGCCAGCAGTTACAGGGAGAACACTGAAGCTTTCTTT. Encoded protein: CASSYRENTEAFF.

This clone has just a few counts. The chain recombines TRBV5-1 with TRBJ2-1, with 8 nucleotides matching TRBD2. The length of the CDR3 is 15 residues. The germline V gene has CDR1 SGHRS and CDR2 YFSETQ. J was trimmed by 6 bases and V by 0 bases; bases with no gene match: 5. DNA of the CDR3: TGCGCCAGCAGCTTGGAAGCGGGAGCGTTCAATGAGCAGTTCTTC. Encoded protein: CASSLEAGAFNEQFF.

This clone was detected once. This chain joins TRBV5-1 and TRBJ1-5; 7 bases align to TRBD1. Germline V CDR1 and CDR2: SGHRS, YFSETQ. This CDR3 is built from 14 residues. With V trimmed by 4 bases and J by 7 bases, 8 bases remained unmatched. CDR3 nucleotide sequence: TGCGCCAGCAGCCAAACAGGGGTCAACCAGCCCCAGCATTTT. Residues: CASSQTGVNQPQHF.

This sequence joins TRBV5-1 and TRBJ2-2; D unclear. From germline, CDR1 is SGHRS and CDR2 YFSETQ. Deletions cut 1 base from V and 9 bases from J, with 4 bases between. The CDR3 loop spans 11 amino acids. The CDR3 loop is CASSLHRELFF. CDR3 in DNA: TGCGCCAGCAGCTTGCATAGGGAGCTGTTTTTT.

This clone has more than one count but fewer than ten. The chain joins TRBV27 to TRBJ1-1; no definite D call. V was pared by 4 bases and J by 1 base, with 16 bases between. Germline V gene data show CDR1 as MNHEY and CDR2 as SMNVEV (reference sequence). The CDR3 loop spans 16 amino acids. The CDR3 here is CASSYEEGRANTEAFF. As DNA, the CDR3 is TGTGCCAGCAGTTACGAAGAGGGTAGGGCGAACACTGAAGCTTTCTTT.

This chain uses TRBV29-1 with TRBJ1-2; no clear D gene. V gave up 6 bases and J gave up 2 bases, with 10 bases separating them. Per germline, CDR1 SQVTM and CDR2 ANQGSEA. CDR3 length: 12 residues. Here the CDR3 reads CSVAGPNYGYTF. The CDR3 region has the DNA TGCAGCGTAGCGGGCCCCAACTATGGCTACACCTTC.

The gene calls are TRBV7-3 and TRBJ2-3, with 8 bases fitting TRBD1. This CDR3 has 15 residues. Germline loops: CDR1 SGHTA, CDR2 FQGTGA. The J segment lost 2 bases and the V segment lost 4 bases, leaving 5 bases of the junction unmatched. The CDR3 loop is CASSSGTGLTDTQYF. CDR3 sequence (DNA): TGTGCCAGCAGCTCGGGGACAGGCCTCACAGATACGCAGTATTTT.

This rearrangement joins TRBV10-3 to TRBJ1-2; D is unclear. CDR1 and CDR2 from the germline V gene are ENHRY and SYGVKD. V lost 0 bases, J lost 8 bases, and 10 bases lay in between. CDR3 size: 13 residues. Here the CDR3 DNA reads TGTGCCATCAGTGAGTCGAGTGGGGTAGGCTACACCTTC. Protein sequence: CAISESSGVGYTF.

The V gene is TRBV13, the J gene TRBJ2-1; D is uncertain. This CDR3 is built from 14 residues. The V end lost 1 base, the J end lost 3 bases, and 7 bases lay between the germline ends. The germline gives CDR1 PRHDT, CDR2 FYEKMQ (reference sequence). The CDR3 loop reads CASSLEGGYNEQFF. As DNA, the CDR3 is TGTGCCAGCAGCTTAGAGGGTGGCTACAATGAGCAGTTCTTC. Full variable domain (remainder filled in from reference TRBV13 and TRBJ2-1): AAGVIQSPRHLIKEKRETATLKCYPIPRHDTVYWYQQGPGQDPQFLISFYEKMQSDKGSIPDRFSAQQFSDYHSELNMSSLELGDSALYFCASSLEGGYNEQFFGPGTRLTVL.